This T cell receptor beta chain was sequenced in a study of blood T cell repertoires in COVID-19. Study-level background: COVID-19 samples collected from the United States, Italy and Spain covered acute and convalescent phases. T cells, B-cell-depleted T cells, or PBMCs supplied cDNA or gDNA.

Concerning this clone: The sample holds other DNA sequences that translate to the same CDR3.

Germline lookup yields CDR1 SGDLS and CDR2 YYNGEE. The V segment lost 0 bases and the J segment 2 bases; nucleotides outside the gene matches: 2. The CDR3 runs to 15 residues. As originally analysed: Amplified reference gene primers provided the basis for estimating nucleated cell counts. Some clones are missing from TCRdb's copy, which holds only in-frame ones; the method was immunoSEQ multiplex PCR. The DNA was the basis for D and trimming; V, J and clone size are from that table. The table includes around 25,000 clones, roughly four fifths detected once. Sequencing input: peripheral blood. J is TRBJ1-1 and V is TRBV9; 9 bases agree with TRBD1. This clonotype was sampled from a man between 65 and 80 years old with active COVID-19. The CDR3 DNA sequence: TGTGCCAGCAGCGTAGGGACAGGGGCAAACACTGAAGCTTTCTTT. This gives the protein CASSVGTGANTEAFF.